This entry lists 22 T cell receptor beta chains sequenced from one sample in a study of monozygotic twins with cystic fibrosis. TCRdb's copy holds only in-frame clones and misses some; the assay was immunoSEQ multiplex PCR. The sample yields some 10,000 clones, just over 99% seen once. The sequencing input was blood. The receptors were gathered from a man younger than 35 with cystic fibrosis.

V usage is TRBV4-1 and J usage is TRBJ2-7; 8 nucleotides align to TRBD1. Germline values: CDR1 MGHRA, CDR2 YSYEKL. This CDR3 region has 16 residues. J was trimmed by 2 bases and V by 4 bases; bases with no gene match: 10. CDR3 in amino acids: CASSPEGTGVTYEQYF. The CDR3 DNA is TGCGCCAGCAGCCCGGAAGGGACAGGTGTTACCTACGAGCAGTACTTC.

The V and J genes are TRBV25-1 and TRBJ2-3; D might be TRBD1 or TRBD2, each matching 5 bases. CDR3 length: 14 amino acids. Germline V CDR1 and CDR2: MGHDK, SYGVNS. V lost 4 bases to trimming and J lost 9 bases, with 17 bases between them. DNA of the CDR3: TGTGCCAGCAGTGGAGGGACCACCCGTGGCACGCAGTATTTT. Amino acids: CASSGGTTRGTQYF.

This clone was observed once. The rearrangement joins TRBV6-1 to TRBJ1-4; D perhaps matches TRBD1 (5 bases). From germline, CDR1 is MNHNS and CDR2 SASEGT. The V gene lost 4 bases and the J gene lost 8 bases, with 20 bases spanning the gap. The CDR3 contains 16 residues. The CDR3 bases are TGTGCCAGCAGTGGTACCTCCACGGGGGGTTTGGAAAAACTGTTTTTT. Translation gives CASSGTSTGGLEKLFF.

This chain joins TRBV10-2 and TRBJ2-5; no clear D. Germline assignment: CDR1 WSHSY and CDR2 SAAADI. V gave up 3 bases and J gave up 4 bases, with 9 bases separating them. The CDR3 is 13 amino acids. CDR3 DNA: TGCGCCAGCAGTGACCCTTGGGGAGAGACCCAGTACTTC. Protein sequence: CASSDPWGETQYF.

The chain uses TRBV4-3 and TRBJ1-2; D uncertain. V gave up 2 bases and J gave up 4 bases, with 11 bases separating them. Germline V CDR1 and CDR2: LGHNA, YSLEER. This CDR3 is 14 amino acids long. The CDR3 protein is CASSQMGTRYGYTF. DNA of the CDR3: TGCGCCAGCAGCCAAATGGGAACCCGCTATGGCTACACCTTC.

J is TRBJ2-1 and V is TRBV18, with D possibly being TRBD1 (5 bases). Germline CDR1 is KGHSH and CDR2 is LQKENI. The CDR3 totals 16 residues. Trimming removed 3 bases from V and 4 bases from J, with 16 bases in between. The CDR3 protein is CASSPPWAGQYNEQFF. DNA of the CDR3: TGTGCCAGCTCACCCCCATGGGCAGGGCAGTACAATGAGCAGTTCTTC.

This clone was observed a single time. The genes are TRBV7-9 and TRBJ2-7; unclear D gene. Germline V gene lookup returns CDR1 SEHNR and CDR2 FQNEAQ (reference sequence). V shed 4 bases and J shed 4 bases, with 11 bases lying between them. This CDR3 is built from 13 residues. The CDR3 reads CASSYGGAYEQYF. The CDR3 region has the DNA TGTGCCAGCAGCTATGGCGGTGCTTACGAGCAGTACTTC.

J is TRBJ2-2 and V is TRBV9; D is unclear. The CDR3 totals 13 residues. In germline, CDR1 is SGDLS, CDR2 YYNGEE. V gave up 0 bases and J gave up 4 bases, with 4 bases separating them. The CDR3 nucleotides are TGTGCCAGCAGCGTAGGCTTCACCGGGGAGCTGTTTTTT. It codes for CASSVGFTGELFF.

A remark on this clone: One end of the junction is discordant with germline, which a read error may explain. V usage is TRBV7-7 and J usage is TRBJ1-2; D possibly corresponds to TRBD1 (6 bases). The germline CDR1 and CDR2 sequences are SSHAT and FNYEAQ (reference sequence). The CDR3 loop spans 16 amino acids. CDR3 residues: CASSPYGGGDLGGYTF. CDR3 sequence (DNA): TGTGCTAGCAGCCCCTACGGAGGGGGAGATTTAGGAGGCTACACCTTC.

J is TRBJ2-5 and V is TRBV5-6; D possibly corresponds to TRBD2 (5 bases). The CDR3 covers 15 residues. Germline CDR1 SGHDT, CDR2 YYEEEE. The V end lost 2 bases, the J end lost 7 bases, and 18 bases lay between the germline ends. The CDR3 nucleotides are TGTGCCAGCAGCTTAGATAGGAGCGGATCTGGGACCCAGTACTTC. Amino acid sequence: CASSLDRSGSGTQYF.

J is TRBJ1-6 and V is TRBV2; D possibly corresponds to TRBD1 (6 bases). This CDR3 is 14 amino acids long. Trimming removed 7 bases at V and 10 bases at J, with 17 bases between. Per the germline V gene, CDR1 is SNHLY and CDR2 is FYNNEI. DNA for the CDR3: TGTGCCAGCACAGGGACAAGGGCCGGGTCACCCCTCCACTTT. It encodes CASTGTRAGSPLHF.

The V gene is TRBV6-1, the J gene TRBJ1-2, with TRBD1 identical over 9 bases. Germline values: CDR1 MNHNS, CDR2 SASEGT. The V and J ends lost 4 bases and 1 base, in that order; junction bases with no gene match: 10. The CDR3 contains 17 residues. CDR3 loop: CASSVDPGQGYNYGYTF. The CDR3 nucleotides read TGTGCCAGCAGTGTCGACCCGGGACAGGGCTATAACTATGGCTACACCTTC.

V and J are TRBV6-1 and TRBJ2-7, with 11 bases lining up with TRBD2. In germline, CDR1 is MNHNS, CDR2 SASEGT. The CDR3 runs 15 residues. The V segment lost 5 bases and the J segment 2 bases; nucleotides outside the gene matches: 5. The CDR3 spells CASSPQTSGAYEQYF. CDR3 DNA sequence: TGTGCCAGCAGTCCACAGACTAGCGGGGCCTACGAGCAGTACTTC.

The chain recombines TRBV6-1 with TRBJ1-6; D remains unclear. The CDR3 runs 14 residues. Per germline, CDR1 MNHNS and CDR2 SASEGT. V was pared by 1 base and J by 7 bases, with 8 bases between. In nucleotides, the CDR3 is TGTGCCAGCAGTGAAGTCGGGAAAAATTCACCCCTCCACTTT. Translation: CASSEVGKNSPLHF.

CDR3 protein: CASSFAGGTEEQYF. The CDR3 DNA reads TGCGCCAGCAGCTTTGCAGGGGGCACGGAGGAGCAGTACTTC. This chain uses TRBV5-1 with TRBJ2-7; 8 nucleotides align to TRBD1. The CDR3 totals 14 residues. The germline gives CDR1 SGHRS, CDR2 YFSETQ. V trimming: 2 bases; J trimming: 7 bases; junction bases outside the gene matches: 8.

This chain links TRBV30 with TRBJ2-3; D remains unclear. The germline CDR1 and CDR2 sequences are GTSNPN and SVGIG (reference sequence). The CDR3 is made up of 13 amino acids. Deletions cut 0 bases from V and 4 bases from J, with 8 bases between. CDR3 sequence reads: CAWSVGIADTQYF. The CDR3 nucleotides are TGTGCCTGGAGTGTGGGGATCGCAGATACGCAGTATTTT.

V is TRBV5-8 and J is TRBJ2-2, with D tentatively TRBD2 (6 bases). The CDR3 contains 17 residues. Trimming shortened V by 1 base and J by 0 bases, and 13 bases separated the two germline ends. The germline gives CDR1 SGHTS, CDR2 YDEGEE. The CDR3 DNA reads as TGTGCCAGCAGCTTGTTAGCCGGGGGACCGAACACCGGGGAGCTGTTTTTT. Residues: CASSLLAGGPNTGELFF.

This CDR3 is CAWSARDRGYGYTF. The CDR3 DNA follows: TGTGCCTGGAGTGCCCGGGACAGGGGTTATGGCTACACCTTC. This sequence joins TRBV30 and TRBJ1-2; TRBD1 matches 10 bases. The V gene's germline CDR1 is GTSNPN and CDR2 SVGIG (reference sequence). The CDR3 extends over 14 amino acids. The junction had 4 bases not matched to a gene; V was cut back by 1 base and J by 5 bases.

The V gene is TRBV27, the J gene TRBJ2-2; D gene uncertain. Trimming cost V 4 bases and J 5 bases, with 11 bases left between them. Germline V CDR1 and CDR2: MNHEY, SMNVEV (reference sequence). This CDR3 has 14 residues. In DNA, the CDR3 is TGTGCCAGCAGTTCGTCTTCGCGAACCGGGGAGCTGTTTTTT. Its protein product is CASSSSSRTGELFF.

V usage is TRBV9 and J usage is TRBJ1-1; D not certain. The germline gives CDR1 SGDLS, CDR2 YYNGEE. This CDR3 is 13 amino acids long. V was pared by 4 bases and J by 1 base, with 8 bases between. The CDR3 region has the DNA TGTGCCAGCAGCCCCTCGGGGAACACTGAAGCTTTCTTT. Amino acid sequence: CASSPSGNTEAFF.

In DNA form, the CDR3 reads TGTGCCAGCAGTTCCGGGACTAGCGGACGCTACAATGAGCAGTTCTTC. Amino acids: CASSSGTSGRYNEQFF. The gene calls are TRBV6-6 and TRBJ2-1, with 11 bases lining up with TRBD2. Losses at the gene ends were 4 bases for V and 3 bases for J; bases not matched to a gene: 5. Germline lookup yields CDR1 MNHNY and CDR2 SVGAGI (reference sequence). There are 16 residues in the CDR3.

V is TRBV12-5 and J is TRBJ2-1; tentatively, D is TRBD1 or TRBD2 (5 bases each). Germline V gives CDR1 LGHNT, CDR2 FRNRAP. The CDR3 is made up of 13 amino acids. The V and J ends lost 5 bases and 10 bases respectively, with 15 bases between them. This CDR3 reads CASGTTQGREQFF. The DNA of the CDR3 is TGTGCTAGTGGTACCACTCAGGGACGCGAGCAGTTCTTC.